The 32 T cell receptor beta chains below come from one sample, sequenced in a study of beta chain features in type 1 diabetes. The study reverse transcribed the entire isolated RNA, so it sequenced expressed TCRB transcripts. Profiled with immunoSEQ multiplex PCR; TCRdb holds only in-frame clones, not every one. The table includes more than 30,000 clones, about two thirds detected once. Source material: Tregs from blood. The receptor set was obtained from a woman aged 25 to 39 in good health.

A few counts support this clone. The chain combines TRBV30 with TRBJ1-1, with 7 bases that match TRBD1. After removal of 2 bases from V and 7 bases from J, the junction contained 4 bases not matched to a gene. The CDR3 loop spans 12 amino acids. Germline CDR1 is GTSNPN and CDR2 is SVGIG (reference sequence). CDR3 sequence: CAWSTTGVEAFF. The CDR3 nucleotides are TGTGCCTGGAGTACAACAGGGGTTGAAGCTTTCTTT.

The sample holds one count of this clone. This chain uses TRBV6-6 with TRBJ2-7, with D possibly TRBD1 on 5 matching bases. V shed 0 bases and J shed 5 bases, with 14 bases lying between them. The CDR3 has 15 amino acids. Per the germline V gene, CDR1 is MNHNY and CDR2 is SVGAGI (reference sequence). CDR3 region: CASSYSRQGNDEQYF. DNA for the CDR3: TGTGCCAGCAGTTACTCGAGGCAGGGAAACGACGAGCAGTACTTC.

The V and J genes are TRBV4-3 and TRBJ2-1, with TRBD1 matching 10 bases. V lost 4 bases to trimming and J lost 4 bases; unmatched junction nucleotides: 13. The CDR3 is 18 residues long. Germline-derived CDR1 and CDR2 are LGHNA and YSLEER. In nucleotides, the CDR3 is TGCGCCAGCAGCCCCGGGACAGGGGTTATTTTGGGGTACAATGAGCAGTTCTTC. Protein product: CASSPGTGVILGYNEQFF.

This clone was seen a handful of times. The V and J genes are TRBV7-9 and TRBJ2-1; 12 bases map to TRBD2. Germline V lookup: CDR1 SEHNR, CDR2 FQNEAQ (reference sequence). This CDR3 has 16 residues. Trimming took 5 bases from V and 4 from J; bases not matched to a gene: 6. CDR3 nucleotides: TGTGCCAGCAGCGCTAGGACTAGCGGGATATACAATGAGCAGTTCTTC. Amino acids: CASSARTSGIYNEQFF. The full variable domain, its missing parts supplied by reference TRBV7-9 and TRBJ2-1, is DTGVSQNPRHKITKRGQNVTFRCDPISEHNRLYWYRQTLGQGPEFLTYFQNEAQLEKSRLLSDRFSAERPKGSFSTLEIQRTEQGDSAMYLCASSARTSGIYNEQFFGPGTRLTVL.

This clone was found a few times. This chain uses TRBV6-1 with TRBJ2-2, with a tentative D call TRBD1 (6 bases). Germline-derived CDR1 and CDR2 are MNHNS and SASEGT. This CDR3 spans 13 amino acids. Trimming stripped 10 bases from V and 2 bases from J, with 11 bases between. The CDR3 loop is CANRQANTGELFF. The CDR3 region has the DNA TGTGCCAATAGACAGGCTAACACCGGGGAGCTGTTTTTT.

Points on this clone: It is likely a read error, because the conserved phenylalanine at the end of the CDR3 is missing. The chain links TRBV7-2 to TRBJ1-1, with D possibly being TRBD1 (5 bases). The CDR3 has 13 amino acids. Per the germline V gene, CDR1 is SGHTA and CDR2 is FQGNSA. V lost 1 base and J lost 5, with 8 bases in between. CDR3 residues: CASSLGGGTEAFL. CDR3 sequence (DNA): TGTGCCAGCAGCTTAGGGGGGGGTACTGAAGCTTTCCTT.

The chain is built from TRBV18 and TRBJ2-1; weak D call: TRBD2 (6 bases). The CDR3 is 15 amino acids. The ends were cut back, 3 bases at V and 4 bases at J, with 13 bases in the middle. CDR1 is KGHSH and CDR2 is LQKENI in the germline V gene. This chain's CDR3 is CASSPSPGTYNEQFF. DNA for the CDR3: TGTGCCAGCTCACCTTCTCCGGGGACTTACAATGAGCAGTTCTTC.

The V gene is TRBV19, the J gene TRBJ2-2; 8 bases match TRBD2. CDR1 is LNHDA and CDR2 is SQIVND in the germline V gene (reference sequence). The CDR3 is 15 residues long. Germline trimming cut 7 bases from V and 3 bases from J; bases unmatched to any gene: 7. CDR3 DNA sequence: TGTGCCAGTATGGCCTTAGCGGGATACACCGGGGAGCTGTTTTTT. Residues: CASMALAGYTGELFF.

The CDR3 loop is CASSLTSDTQYF. DNA for the CDR3: TGTGCCAGCAGCTTAACTAGCGATACGCAGTATTTT. The V call is TRBV7-2, the J call TRBJ2-3; perhaps TRBD2 as D (6 bases). This CDR3 spans 12 amino acids. Per germline, CDR1 SGHTA and CDR2 FQGNSA. Trimming stripped 2 bases from V and 6 bases from J, with 6 bases between.

This clone occurred once. Written as DNA, the CDR3 is TGTGCCATCACGTCTTTAGCGGGACAGCGTTTTGGGGAGCTGTTTTTT. This codes for CAITSLAGQRFGELFF. The chain is built from TRBV10-3 and TRBJ2-2; perhaps TRBD2 as D (8 bases). Trimming stripped 7 bases from V and 8 bases from J, with 23 bases between. Germline V gene data show CDR1 as ENHRY and CDR2 as SYGVKD. The CDR3 has 16 amino acids.

There are a few counts of this clone. The rearrangement joins TRBV7-2 to TRBJ2-3; 11 nucleotides match TRBD2. This CDR3 comprises 17 residues. Unmatched junction bases numbered 4, after V lost 1 base and J lost 1 base. Germline V gene data show CDR1 as SGHTA and CDR2 as FQGNSA. Here the CDR3 reads CASSLVIAGGGTDTQYF. The DNA of the CDR3 is TGTGCCAGCAGCTTAGTTATAGCGGGAGGGGGCACAGATACGCAGTATTTT.

The chain is built from TRBV7-2 and TRBJ2-3; 7 bases agree with TRBD1. Germline CDR1 and CDR2: SGHTA and FQGNSA. J was trimmed by 1 base and V by 1 base; bases with no gene match: 2. The CDR3 covers 15 residues. This CDR3 reads CASSLGGTGTDTQYF. In nucleotides, the CDR3 is TGTGCCAGCAGCTTAGGTGGGACAGGCACAGATACGCAGTATTTT. Full variable domain (remainder filled in from reference TRBV7-2 and TRBJ2-3): GAGVSQSPSNKVTEKGKDVELRCDPISGHTALYWYRQSLGQGLEFLIYFQGNSAPDKSGLPSDRFSAERTGGSVSTLTIQRTQQEDSAVYLCASSLGGTGTDTQYFGPGTRLTVL.

The genes are TRBV7-3 and TRBJ2-1; 9 bases fit TRBD2. This CDR3 spans 15 amino acids. V lost 4 bases to trimming and J lost 3 bases; unmatched junction nucleotides: 4. The germline gives CDR1 SGHTA, CDR2 FQGTGA. Here the CDR3 DNA reads TGTGCCAGCAGCTCAGCGGGAGGAGGCTACAATGAGCAGTTCTTC. Residues: CASSSAGGGYNEQFF.

The V call is TRBV18, the J call TRBJ1-1; D is possibly TRBD1 (6 bases). The V end was cut by 6 bases, the J end by 6 bases, with 14 bases between. The germline V gene has CDR1 KGHSH and CDR2 LQKENI. CDR3 length equals 13 residues. The DNA for the CDR3 is TGTGCCAGCTCTACAGGGTTATTCGCTGAAGCTTTCTTT. Its translation: CASSTGLFAEAFF.

This clone was picked up a small number of times. V gene TRBV29-1 combines with J gene TRBJ1-1; D perhaps matches TRBD1 (6 bases). CDR1 and CDR2 from the germline V gene are SQVTM and ANQGSEA. CDR3 length equals 13 residues. V lost 1 base to trimming and J lost 5 bases, with 11 bases between them. The CDR3 loop is CSVEVSQGTEAFF. The CDR3 coding sequence is TGCAGCGTTGAAGTCAGCCAGGGGACTGAAGCTTTCTTT.

This clone has a handful of counts. V gene TRBV29-1 combines with J gene TRBJ1-1; D gene ambiguous. Germline V CDR1 and CDR2: SQVTM, ANQGSEA. The CDR3 totals 14 residues. V lost 6 bases, J lost 7 bases, and 21 bases lay in between. This chain's CDR3 is CSVGEEGGPDEAFF. The CDR3, as DNA: TGCAGCGTCGGGGAGGAAGGTGGGCCAGATGAAGCTTTCTTT.

The chain uses TRBV4-2 and TRBJ2-7, with 15 bases lining up with TRBD2. CDR1 LGHNA and CDR2 YNFKEQ come from the germline V gene. The V segment lost 4 bases and the J segment 0 bases; nucleotides outside the gene matches: 4. The CDR3 totals 17 residues. The CDR3 sequence: CASSRGLAGGSSYEQYF. The CDR3 DNA reads as TGTGCCAGCAGCCGAGGACTAGCGGGAGGGTCCTCCTACGAGCAGTACTTC.

The chain uses TRBV7-2 and TRBJ2-2; 9 bases line up with TRBD2. The germline CDR1 and CDR2 sequences are SGHTA and FQGNSA. The V and J ends lost 5 bases and 4 bases, in that order; junction bases with no gene match: 8. This CDR3 contains 16 residues. CDR3 amino acids: CASSITGTSSTGELFF. The CDR3 DNA sequence: TGTGCCAGCAGCATAACCGGGACTAGCAGCACCGGGGAGCTGTTTTTT.

This clone was counted between two and nine times. The J gene is TRBJ1-1, the V gene TRBV7-8; perhaps TRBD1 as D (5 bases). This CDR3 is built from 17 residues. The germline V and J ends were trimmed by 1 base and 1 base, with 16 bases remaining between them. Germline V CDR1 and CDR2: SGHVS, FQNEAQ. For the CDR3, the DNA is TGTGCCAGCAGCTTAGGGGGAAGTAACAGGTGGAACACTGAAGCTTTCTTT. Protein: CASSLGGSNRWNTEAFF.

The chain joins TRBV7-9 to TRBJ1-6, with a possible D match to TRBD1 (6 bases). The CDR3 is made up of 15 amino acids. Germline loops: CDR1 SEHNR, CDR2 FQNEAQ (reference sequence). V gave up 2 bases and J gave up 5 bases, with 10 bases separating them. The CDR3 sequence: CASSLRDTDNSPLHF. The CDR3 DNA reads as TGTGCCAGCAGCTTACGGGACACCGATAATTCACCCCTCCACTTT.

The CDR3 nucleotides are TGTGCCAGCCAACCTTACAGGGGTGGGGAGACCCAGTACTTC. Its protein is CASQPYRGGETQYF. The chain recombines TRBV6-6 with TRBJ2-5; 7 bases match TRBD1. Trimming cost V 8 bases and J 5 bases; bases outside gene matches: 11. Germline-derived CDR1 and CDR2 are MNHNY and SVGAGI (reference sequence). This CDR3 contains 14 residues.

This clone was observed a single time. The chain is built from TRBV5-1 and TRBJ1-1; no reliable D call. Looked up from germline, CDR1 is SGHRS and CDR2 is YFSETQ. CDR3 length: 14 residues. V was clipped by 4 bases and J by 0 bases, with 10 bases between them. CDR3 protein: CASSGTEMNTEAFF. In nucleotides, the CDR3 is TGCGCCAGCAGCGGAACAGAAATGAACACTGAAGCTTTCTTT.

The chain employs TRBV5-1 and TRBJ1-2; D not certain. The CDR3 totals 12 residues. V lost 4 bases and J lost 7, with 11 bases in between. The germline CDR1 and CDR2 sequences are SGHRS and YFSETQ. The CDR3 DNA follows: TGCGCCAGCAGCCCCGGGGAGGGTGGCTACACCTTC. It encodes CASSPGEGGYTF.

This chain joins TRBV28 and TRBJ2-1; D perhaps matches TRBD1 (5 bases). Germline CDR1 is MDHEN and CDR2 is SYDVKM. The CDR3 consists of 15 residues. With 5 bases removed from V and 9 bases from J, the gap between germline ends came to 20 bases. As DNA, the CDR3 is TGTGCCAGCAGTCCCCCTAGGGGCGGACACGTTGAGCAGTTCTTC. This translates into CASSPPRGGHVEQFF. The whole variable domain, remainder taken from reference TRBV28 and TRBJ2-1, is DVKVTQSSRYLVKRTGEKVFLECVQDMDHENMFWYRQDPGLGLRLIYFSYDVKMKEKGDIPEGYSVSREKKERFSLILESASTNQTSMYLCASSPPRGGHVEQFFGPGTRLTVL.

The V and J genes are TRBV7-2 and TRBJ2-1, with 8 bases identical to TRBD2. The CDR3 length is 14 residues. CDR1 SGHTA and CDR2 FQGNSA come from the germline V gene. With 5 bases clipped from V and 9 bases from J, the junction kept 9 bases outside the gene matches. Written as DNA, the CDR3 is TGTGCCAGCAGCCCGGGACTAGGCGGTGGTGAGCAGTTCTTC. Its translation: CASSPGLGGGEQFF.

The CDR3 reads CAIRSSGQNNEQFF. CDR3 DNA: TGTGCCATCAGATCTAGCGGGCAAAACAATGAGCAGTTCTTC. V is TRBV10-3 and J is TRBJ2-1; 8 bases align to TRBD2. Trimming removed 6 bases from V and 5 bases from J; junction bases left unmatched: 6. The germline V gene encodes CDR1 ENHRY and CDR2 SYGVKD. There are 14 residues in the CDR3.

This clone came up once. V and J are TRBV7-3 and TRBJ2-2, with a weak D call TRBD1 (6 bases). Trimming left V 5 bases short and J 1 base short, with 14 bases between. This CDR3 has 16 amino acids. CDR1 is SGHTA, CDR2 FQGTGA, per germline. CDR3: CASSLQGRGNTGELFF. CDR3 DNA: TGTGCCAGCAGCCTTCAGGGCAGGGGGAACACCGGGGAGCTGTTTTTT.

V and J are TRBV28 and TRBJ2-2; a possible D gene is TRBD1 (6 bases). The CDR3 loop spans 15 amino acids. V gave up 3 bases and J gave up 4 bases, with 12 bases separating them. Germline-derived CDR1 and CDR2 are MDHEN and SYDVKM. The CDR3 DNA follows: TGTGCCAGCAGTTTTCATCAGGGGTCCACCGGGGAGCTGTTTTTT. It translates to CASSFHQGSTGELFF.

The chain joins TRBV7-8 to TRBJ2-7, with 14 bases identical to TRBD2. The V segment lost 5 bases and the J segment 4 bases; nucleotides outside the gene matches: 7. Germline assignment: CDR1 SGHVS and CDR2 FQNEAQ. The CDR3 covers 16 residues. CDR3 protein: CASSAPGLAGVYEQYF. In nucleotides, the CDR3 is TGTGCCAGCAGCGCTCCGGGACTAGCGGGAGTGTACGAGCAGTACTTC.

The chain carries TRBV28 and TRBJ2-7; 10 bases line up with TRBD2. In germline, CDR1 is MDHEN, CDR2 SYDVKM. There are 14 residues in the CDR3. V shed 11 bases and J 2 bases; nucleotides not matched to a gene: 9. This CDR3 reads CACQASGRAYEQYF. Written as DNA, the CDR3 is TGTGCCTGCCAAGCGAGCGGGAGGGCCTACGAGCAGTACTTC.

This clone has more than one count but fewer than ten. This chain uses TRBV25-1 with TRBJ2-7, with D uncertain. V lost 6 bases to trimming and J lost 3 bases, with 18 bases between them. Germline loops: CDR1 MGHDK, CDR2 SYGVNS. The CDR3 loop spans 15 amino acids. The CDR3 bases are TGTGCCAGCAGCCTCACTAAGGCCGGGTTCTACGAGCAGTACTTC. Protein: CASSLTKAGFYEQYF.

The chain links TRBV7-6 to TRBJ2-2; 8 bases are a match to TRBD2. Trimming at V came to 2 bases and at J to 6 bases, leaving 8 bases not matched to a gene. The CDR3 is 16 residues long. The germline V gene has CDR1 SGHVS and CDR2 FNYEAQ. This CDR3 is CASSLTGGLNSGELFF. DNA of the CDR3: TGTGCCAGCAGCTTAACGGGAGGGCTTAATTCCGGGGAGCTGTTTTTT. Using reference TRBV7-6 and TRBJ2-2 for the parts outside the CDR3, the full variable domain is GAGVSQSPRYKVTKRGQDVALRCDPISGHVSLYWYRQALGQGPEFLTYFNYEAQQDKSGLPNDRFSAERPEGSISTLTIQRTEQRDSAMYRCASSLTGGLNSGELFFGEGSRLTVL.